This T cell receptor (beta chain) was retrieved from a study of T-cell reconstitution after alpha-beta-depleted transplantation in children. Regarding the study as a whole: One year post-transplant, T-cell counts and diversity were largely derived from T cells produced anew. Several hundred graft clones that had expanded were reportedly the source of alpha-beta T cells about two months after transplant.

Ten or more counts support this clonotype. Its antigen is unknown. Unique molecular identifiers were incorporated when the TCRbeta library was constructed. TCRdb reprocessed the PCR reads with MiXCR, giving one entry per CDR3 protein. This sample carries tens of thousands of distinct CDR3 sequences, 5.8% of them seen once, and the ten largest clones take about 33%. The CDR3 loop spans 15 amino acids. CDR1 is DFQATT, CDR2 SNEGSKA, per germline (reference sequence). Trimming took off 3 bases at V and 2 bases at J, with 15 bases between the two ends. Sequencing was performed on PBMCs, mostly from graft donor cells, taken 60 days after TCRalphabeta/CD19-depleted stem cell transplant. The TCR was taken from a female patient aged 2-9 years who had a stem cell transplant for aplastic anemia, so the T cells may come from the graft donor. The chain links TRBV20-1 to TRBJ2-3; perhaps TRBD1 as D (6 bases). In nucleotides, the CDR3 is TGCAGTGCTAGCCTACAGGGTATCGACACAGATACGCAGTATTTT. Translating gives CSASLQGIDTDTQYF.